The next 28 T cell receptor beta chains were all read from a single sample in a study of siplizumab effects on memory and regulatory T cells. Generated by immunoSEQ multiplex PCR, the TCRdb table keeps only in-frame clones and is missing some. The table includes 110,000 or so clones, 90% to 95% detected once. The specimen was CD4+ T cells sorted from blood. All receptors come from a human donor in good health.

The rearrangement uses TRBV27 and TRBJ2-7; TRBD2 matches 13 bases. V lost 0 bases to trimming and J lost 6 bases; unmatched junction nucleotides: 2. Germline V gene data show CDR1 as MNHEY and CDR2 as SMNVEV (reference sequence). The CDR3 is 15 amino acids. CDR3: CASSLSWTSGSEQYF. The CDR3, as DNA: TGTGCCAGCAGTTTATCCTGGACTAGCGGGAGCGAGCAGTACTTC.

The chain employs TRBV13 and TRBJ2-5; 14 bases are a match to TRBD2. Germline values: CDR1 PRHDT, CDR2 FYEKMQ (reference sequence). Trimming removed 5 bases from V and 5 bases from J; junction bases left unmatched: 1. The CDR3 totals 14 residues. The CDR3 DNA follows: TGTGCCAGCAGCCGGACTAGCGGGAGGGAGACCCAGTACTTC. It yields the protein CASSRTSGRETQYF. Together with reference TRBV13 and TRBJ2-5, the CDR3 gives the full variable domain: AAGVIQSPRHLIKEKRETATLKCYPIPRHDTVYWYQQGPGQDPQFLISFYEKMQSDKGSIPDRFSAQQFSDYHSELNMSSLELGDSALYFCASSRTSGRETQYFGPGTRLLVL.

The CDR3 protein is CASSIWRANTGELFF. In DNA, the CDR3 is TGTGCCAGCAGCATTTGGCGGGCGAACACCGGGGAGCTGTTTTTT. The V gene is TRBV7-9, the J gene TRBJ2-2, with D possibly being TRBD2 (5 bases). CDR3 size: 15 residues. V lost 5 bases to trimming and J lost 0 bases, with 10 bases between them. Germline assignment: CDR1 SEHNR and CDR2 FQNEAQ (reference sequence).

The chain couples TRBV20-1 to TRBJ2-1; D unclear. CDR1 and CDR2 (germline): DFQATT, SNEGSKA (reference sequence). Trimming cost V 6 bases and J 4 bases, with 7 bases left between them. The CDR3 loop spans 11 amino acids. In DNA, the CDR3 is TGCAGTGCCCATTGGTACAATGAGCAGTTCTTC. The encoded protein is CSAHWYNEQFF.

This clone was seen just once. This chain links TRBV10-2 with TRBJ1-5; TRBD1 matches 10 bases. After removal of 6 bases from V and 6 bases from J, the junction contained 8 bases not matched to a gene. Germline V gene data show CDR1 as WSHSY and CDR2 as SAAADI. The CDR3 has 15 amino acids. CDR3 in DNA: TGCGCCAGCAGATCGGGACAGGGGATCGGTCAGCCCCAGCATTTT. Protein: CASRSGQGIGQPQHF.

This chain uses TRBV13 with TRBJ1-2; a weak D match, TRBD1 (6 bases). The germline V and J ends were trimmed by 1 base and 4 bases, with 19 bases remaining between them. The CDR3 is made up of 17 amino acids. CDR1 is PRHDT and CDR2 is FYEKMQ in the germline V gene (reference sequence). CDR3: CASSLDSRGDRSYGYTF. Written as DNA, the CDR3 is TGTGCCAGCAGCTTAGATTCGAGGGGCGACAGGAGCTATGGCTACACCTTC.

CDR3 protein: CASIMDRSSYNSPLHF. The CDR3 DNA follows: TGTGCCAGCATAATGGACAGGAGCTCCTATAATTCACCCCTCCACTTT. The V and J genes are TRBV2 and TRBJ1-6; 7 bases are a match to TRBD1. The germline gives CDR1 SNHLY, CDR2 FYNNEI. With V trimmed by 7 bases and J by 0 bases, 6 bases remained unmatched. The length of the CDR3 is 16 residues.

This chain connects TRBV4-1 to TRBJ1-2; D possibly corresponds to TRBD1 (6 bases). The CDR3 has 15 amino acids. V lost 0 bases to trimming and J lost 2 bases, with 10 bases between them. Germline loops: CDR1 MGHRA, CDR2 YSYEKL. CDR3 bases: TGCGCCAGCAGCCAAGAACAGGGCCTAAACTATGGCTACACCTTC. Protein product: CASSQEQGLNYGYTF.

The rearrangement uses TRBV6-5 and TRBJ1-5; the match to TRBD1 covers 7 bases. With V trimmed by 6 bases and J by 5 bases, 1 base remained unmatched. The CDR3 consists of 12 residues. Germline lookup yields CDR1 MNHEY and CDR2 SVGAGI. This CDR3 reads CASRDRYQPQHF. DNA of the CDR3: TGTGCCAGCAGGGACAGGTATCAGCCCCAGCATTTT.

This rearrangement joins TRBV30 to TRBJ2-4; D might be TRBD1 or TRBD2, each matching 5 bases. Trimming took off 3 bases at V and 9 bases at J, with 6 bases between the two ends. The CDR3 extends over 10 amino acids. Germline CDR1 is GTSNPN and CDR2 is SVGIG (reference sequence). The CDR3 DNA follows: TGTGCCTGGAGCGGGACCATTCAGTACTTC. As protein: CAWSGTIQYF.

The chain has TRBV4-2 and TRBJ1-5; no definite D call. The CDR3 length is 17 residues. V shed 5 bases and J shed 0 bases, with 17 bases lying between them. Germline CDR1 and CDR2: LGHNA and YNFKEQ. In nucleotides, the CDR3 is TGTGCCAGCAGCGCGGCGGAGTCGGGGTTTAGCAATCAGCCCCAGCATTTT. It yields the protein CASSAAESGFSNQPQHF.

The V gene is TRBV15, the J gene TRBJ1-6; 12 positions match TRBD1. There are 18 residues in the CDR3. Trimming cost V 0 bases and J 9 bases; bases outside gene matches: 9. Looked up from germline, CDR1 is LNHNV and CDR2 is YYDKDF (reference sequence). Here the CDR3 reads CATSRDGGGQGAISPLHF. Written as DNA, the CDR3 is TGTGCCACCAGCAGAGATGGAGGGGGACAGGGGGCTATTTCACCCCTCCACTTT.

This rearrangement joins TRBV19 to TRBJ2-5, with 12 bases that match TRBD2. The J segment lost 2 bases and the V segment lost 4 bases, leaving 2 bases of the junction unmatched. The germline CDR1 and CDR2 sequences are LNHDA and SQIVND (reference sequence). The CDR3 sequence is 15 residues long. CDR3 amino acids: CASSTGTSGQETQYF. The CDR3 DNA reads TGTGCCAGTAGTACTGGGACTAGCGGGCAAGAGACCCAGTACTTC. Looking up the rest from reference TRBV19 and TRBJ2-5 gives the full variable domain: DGGITQSPKYLFRKEGQNVTLSCEQNLNHDAMYWYRQDPGQGLRLIYYSQIVNDFQKGDIAEGYSVSREKKESFPLTVTSAQKNPTAFYLCASSTGTSGQETQYFGPGTRLLVL.

The V call is TRBV27, the J call TRBJ2-1; 7 bases agree with TRBD1. Germline V CDR1 and CDR2: MNHEY, SMNVEV (reference sequence). Germline trimming cut 3 bases from V and 1 base from J; bases unmatched to any gene: 0. CDR3 size: 14 residues. As DNA, the CDR3 is TGTGCCAGCAGTTTGACAGGGTCCTACAATGAGCAGTTCTTC. Translating it yields CASSLTGSYNEQFF.

The chain joins TRBV9 to TRBJ2-2, with 12 nucleotides matching TRBD2. The V segment lost 5 bases and the J segment 0 bases; nucleotides outside the gene matches: 8. Germline values: CDR1 SGDLS, CDR2 YYNGEE. The CDR3 runs to 18 residues. CDR3 sequence reads: CASRGTSGGTANTGELFF. CDR3 nucleotides: TGTGCCAGCAGGGGTACTAGCGGGGGGACTGCGAACACCGGGGAGCTGTTTTTT.

The rearrangement links TRBV5-1 to TRBJ1-4; D remains unclear. Trimming pared 0 bases from V and 8 bases from J, leaving 14 bases between. CDR1 SGHRS and CDR2 YFSETQ come from the germline V gene. The CDR3 sequence is 15 residues long. The CDR3 loop reads CASSLDASGGEKLFF. CDR3 coding DNA: TGCGCCAGCAGCTTGGATGCGTCTGGAGGAGAAAAACTGTTTTTT.

This clone showed up just once. V and J are TRBV9 and TRBJ2-5, with D possibly matching TRBD2 (5 bases). V lost 4 bases, J lost 5 bases, and 18 bases lay in between. This CDR3 is built from 15 residues. Looked up from germline, CDR1 is SGDLS and CDR2 is YYNGEE. The CDR3 DNA reads as TGTGCCAGCAGCCCCAGAGCGGCGACGGGGGAGACCCAGTACTTC. Amino acid sequence: CASSPRAATGETQYF.

The chain couples TRBV30 to TRBJ1-2; D gene uncertain. Germline V CDR1 and CDR2: GTSNPN, SVGIG (reference sequence). The CDR3 totals 13 residues. Between the trimmed V and J ends, which lost 2 bases and 4 bases, there was a span of 11 bases. The CDR3 loop reads CAWSKGRAYGYTF. CDR3 DNA: TGTGCCTGGAGTAAAGGGAGGGCCTATGGCTACACCTTC.

The chain uses TRBV6-1 and TRBJ2-5, with 13 bases lining up with TRBD2. The CDR3 spans 22 residues. With V trimmed by 2 bases and J by 5 bases, 23 bases remained unmatched. CDR1 is MNHNS and CDR2 is SASEGT in the germline V gene. CDR3 DNA sequence: TGTGCCAGCAGTGAAATCAAAACCGGGACTAGCGGGGCTTCCCCCCATCGGGAGACCCAGTACTTC. Its translation: CASSEIKTGTSGASPHRETQYF.

In DNA, the CDR3 is TGTGCCAGCAGCTTAGCGGGCCCGCAGTACGAGCAGTACTTC. Its translation is CASSLAGPQYEQYF. The rearrangement uses TRBV7-9 and TRBJ2-7; D not resolved. Germline CDR1 SEHNR, CDR2 FQNEAQ (reference sequence). This CDR3 contains 14 residues. The V end lost 0 bases, the J end lost 4 bases, and 10 bases lay between the germline ends. The whole variable domain, remainder taken from reference TRBV7-9 and TRBJ2-7, is DTGVSQNPRHKITKRGQNVTFRCDPISEHNRLYWYRQTLGQGPEFLTYFQNEAQLEKSRLLSDRFSAERPKGSFSTLEIQRTEQGDSAMYLCASSLAGPQYEQYFGPGTRLTVT.

This chain links TRBV29-1 with TRBJ1-1; TRBD1 matches 7 bases. Germline V lookup: CDR1 SQVTM, CDR2 ANQGSEA. The CDR3 contains 12 residues. V shed 7 bases, J shed 1 base, and the junction held 3 bases outside the gene matches. CDR3 residues: CSGRQGNTEAFF. The CDR3 region has the DNA TGCAGCGGCCGACAGGGGAACACTGAAGCTTTCTTT.

This chain connects TRBV7-6 to TRBJ2-5; TRBD2 is a possible D gene (5 bases). The tail of the sequence fits TRBJ2-7 better, so the J call may be wrong. Germline V gene sequence: CDR1 SGHVS, CDR2 FNYEAQ. This CDR3 is built from 14 residues. The chain's CDR3 is CASSLEPRDYEQYF. The CDR3, as DNA: TGTGCCAGCAGCTTAGAACCGAGGGACTACGAGCAGTACTTC.

The CDR3 loop reads CAISEKVETQYF. The DNA for the CDR3 is TGTGCCATCAGTGAGAAGGTTGAGACCCAGTACTTC. The rearrangement joins TRBV10-3 to TRBJ2-5; D remains unclear. CDR1 is ENHRY and CDR2 is SYGVKD in the germline V gene. V lost 2 bases and J lost 5, with 6 bases in between. The CDR3 runs 12 residues.

V usage is TRBV6-1 and J usage is TRBJ2-2; 9 nucleotides line up with TRBD1. The V gene's germline CDR1 is MNHNS and CDR2 SASEGT. The CDR3 runs to 15 residues. The J segment lost 6 bases and the V segment lost 8 bases, leaving 10 bases of the junction unmatched. The CDR3 nucleotides are TGTGCCAGCGAATACAGGGGGCGCGTCCCCGGGGAGCTGTTTTTT. Encoded protein: CASEYRGRVPGELFF.

The rearrangement uses TRBV29-1 and TRBJ1-2, with 7 nucleotides matching TRBD1. Germline-derived CDR1 and CDR2 are SQVTM and ANQGSEA. V was clipped by 4 bases and J by 7 bases; unmatched bases: 9. This CDR3 has 13 amino acids. CDR3 sequence (DNA): TGCAGCGTTGTTAGGGGGCAATACTCTGGCTACACCTTC. Translation: CSVVRGQYSGYTF.

This chain uses TRBV19 with TRBJ2-2; possible D gene TRBD1, 6 bases. V lost 5 bases, J lost 1 base, and 14 bases lay in between. From germline, CDR1 is LNHDA and CDR2 SQIVND (reference sequence). The CDR3 has 16 residues. CDR3 sequence: CASSYMTGWNTGELFF. DNA of the CDR3: TGTGCCAGTAGTTACATGACAGGCTGGAACACCGGGGAGCTGTTTTTT.

This clone appeared a single time. The chain has TRBV5-4 and TRBJ2-3; D is unclear. The CDR3 consists of 12 residues. CDR1 is SGHNT, CDR2 YYREEE, per germline (reference sequence). Trimming took off 4 bases at V and 8 bases at J, with 11 bases between the two ends. The CDR3 spells CASSTLLGTQYF. The CDR3 bases are TGTGCCAGCAGCACCCTGCTTGGTACGCAGTATTTT. The full variable domain, completed using reference TRBV5-4 and TRBJ2-3, is ETGVTQSPTHLIKTRGQQVTLRCSSQSGHNTVSWYQQALGQGPQFIFQYYREEENGRGNFPPRFSGLQFPNYSSELNVNALELDDSALYLCASSTLLGTQYFGPGTRLTVL.

The gene calls are TRBV30 and TRBJ1-4; tentative D call: TRBD1 (5 bases). The CDR3 extends over 13 amino acids. With 5 bases removed from V and 4 bases from J, the gap between germline ends came to 11 bases. Germline CDR1 and CDR2: GTSNPN and SVGIG (reference sequence). The CDR3 protein is CAWDDRINEKLFF. Written as DNA, the CDR3 is TGTGCCTGGGACGACAGAATTAATGAAAAACTGTTTTTT.